This T cell receptor (beta chain) derives from a study of identical twins. Findings and limits, study-wide: The conclusions drew on cross-sectional statistical analysis instead of tracking the same donors. Excess sharing by twins proved weaker in beta out-of-frame sequences.

V lost 3 bases, J lost 3 bases, and 15 bases lay in between. CDR3 length equals 14 residues. Germline V lookup: CDR1 DFQATT, CDR2 SNEGSKA (reference sequence). Notes on this clonotype: Its cognate antigen is unknown.

From the 5' RACE reads, TCRdb called clonotypes with MiXCR, one entry per CDR3 protein. Seen here are about 790,000 distinct CDR3 sequences, about 18% observed once, and the top ten hold around 13%. Another study also made use of these data, one on T cells expressing NK-cell markers. That work states: Top CD8+ clonotypes included the dominant CD3+CD56+NKG2C+ clonotypes in 5 to 7 donors. Clones of NKG2C+ T cells that had expanded were of unclear HCMV specificity.

This receptor was identified in a woman younger than 30 in good health. This sequence joins TRBV20-1 and TRBJ2-7; no definite D call. The sample comprised PBMCs. The CDR3 sequence: CSASNAPQNYEQYF. The CDR3 DNA follows: TGCAGTGCTAGTAACGCGCCACAGAACTACGAGCAGTACTTC.